This is a list of T cell receptor beta chains from one sample in a study of T cell repertoires in cytomegalovirus infection. These receptors' antigens are unknown. TCRdb analysed the reads with MiXCR anew, one entry per CDR3 protein. The sample consists of under 150,000 distinct CDR3 sequences, 30% of them appearing once. The sample here was CD8+ T cells from cultured PBMCs, taken from culture after CMV antigen stimulation. Source of these receptors: a human donor in good health (CMV status not recorded). Some clones in this sample may be carry-over from other donors' samples. CDR3s include the opening cysteine and the closing phenylalanine or tryptophan. Fields, in order: CDR3 protein, CDR3 DNA, J gene, clone size, D gene, V gene. A D gene is named only where the DNA matches it firmly. A clone size is listed for some rows: how often the clone was seen (once, few, many), or a class if it is expanded.

CDR3: CASSLGGYDQPQHF; DNA: TGTGCCAGCAGTTTAGGGGGGTACGATCAGCCCCAGCATTTT; J: TRBJ1-5; size: few; D: -; V: TRBV27
CDR3: CASSQDQVTGWAEQYF; DNA: TGCGCCAGCAGCCAAGATCAGGTGACAGGGTGGGCCGAGCAGTACTTC; J: TRBJ2-7; size: few; D: TRBD1; V: TRBV4-1
CDR3: CASSNLAGGDEQYF; DNA: TGTGCCAGCAGCAACCTAGCGGGGGGCGACGAGCAGTACTTC; J: TRBJ2-7; size: few; D: TRBD2; V: TRBV7-8
CDR3: CASHDGGYGYTF; DNA: TGTGCCAGCCACGACGGGGGGTATGGCTACACCTTC; J: TRBJ1-2; size: few; D: -; V: TRBV28
CDR3: CASSQTGVRQETQYF; DNA: TGTGCCAGCTCACAGACAGGGGTTCGGCAAGAGACCCAGTACTTC; J: TRBJ2-5; size: few; D: TRBD1; V: TRBV18
CDR3: CASSRINTEAFF; DNA: TGTGCCAGCAGTCGAATAAACACTGAAGCTTTCTTT; J: TRBJ1-1; size: -; D: -; V: TRBV6-1
CDR3: CASSPRGPRGTEAFF; DNA: TGTGCCAGCAGCCCCAGGGGACCCCGTGGCACTGAAGCTTTCTTT; J: TRBJ1-1; size: -; D: -; V: TRBV13
CDR3: CASSFGGGAEAFF; DNA: TGTGCCAGCAGTTTTGGAGGGGGTGCTGAAGCTTTCTTT; J: TRBJ1-1; size: -; D: -; V: TRBV27
CDR3: CATSSNRGSYEQYF; DNA: TGTGCCACCAGCAGTAACAGGGGAAGCTACGAGCAGTACTTC; J: TRBJ2-7; size: -; D: TRBD1; V: TRBV15
CDR3: CASSIEGQFKENYTF; DNA: TGTGCCAGCAGTATCGAGGGACAGTTTAAGGAGAACTACACCTTC; J: TRBJ1-2; size: many; D: TRBD1; V: TRBV7-9
CDR3: CTSSRASSGNTIYF; DNA: TGTACAAGCAGTAGGGCTTCCTCTGGAAACACCATATATTTT; J: TRBJ1-3; size: few; D: -; V: TRBV2
CDR3: CASSPNRGQPQHF; DNA: TGTGCCAGCAGTCCCAATAGGGGGCAGCCCCAGCATTTT; J: TRBJ1-5; size: -; D: -; V: TRBV6-5
CDR3: CASSLGLDQLQHF; DNA: TGCGCCAGCAGCCTTGGATTGGATCAGCTCCAGCATTTT; J: TRBJ1-5; size: -; D: -; V: TRBV4-3
CDR3: CASSLGVNTGELFF; DNA: TGTGCCAGCAGCTTGGGGGTGAACACCGGGGAGCTGTTTTTT; J: TRBJ2-2; size: few; D: -; V: TRBV7-2
CDR3: CASGWTSRVNYGYTF; DNA: TGTGCTAGTGGTTGGACTTCCCGGGTTAACTATGGCTACACCTTC; J: TRBJ1-2; size: -; D: -; V: TRBV12-5
CDR3: CASSWGTGTKYNEQFF; DNA: TGTGCCAGCAGCTGGGGGACAGGGACGAAATACAATGAGCAGTTCTTC; J: TRBJ2-1; size: few; D: TRBD1; V: TRBV7-8
CDR3: CASSYVGGLDGYTF; DNA: TGTGCCAGCAGCTACGTGGGGGGTTTGGATGGCTACACCTTC; J: TRBJ1-2; size: few; D: -; V: TRBV7-6
CDR3: CASSADPRGYTF; DNA: TGTGCCAGCAGCGCGGACCCGCGAGGCTACACCTTC; J: TRBJ1-2; size: -; D: -; V: TRBV7-9
CDR3: CASSDGEAFF; DNA: TGTGCCAGCAGTGACGGGGAAGCTTTCTTT; J: TRBJ1-1; size: -; D: -; V: TRBV2
CDR3: CASSSGTGVAEAFF; DNA: TGTGCCAGCAGCTCCGGGACAGGGGTGGCTGAAGCTTTCTTT; J: TRBJ1-1; size: few; D: TRBD1; V: TRBV7-2
CDR3: CASSRSGGVPDELFF; DNA: TGTGCCAGCAGTCGGAGCGGGGGGGTCCCAGACGAGCTGTTTTTT; J: TRBJ2-2; size: -; D: TRBD2; V: TRBV6-5
CDR3: CASSQDRIGVGYGYTF; DNA: TGCGCCAGCAGCCAAGATCGTATAGGGGTCGGATATGGCTACACCTTC; J: TRBJ1-2; size: few; D: -; V: TRBV4-1
CDR3: CASSVVQGWTEAFF; DNA: TGTGCCAGCAGCGTAGTTCAGGGTTGGACTGAAGCTTTCTTT; J: TRBJ1-1; size: few; D: -; V: TRBV9
CDR3: CASSLVLDTEAFF; DNA: TGTGCCAGCAGCTTAGTACTCGACACTGAAGCTTTCTTT; J: TRBJ1-1; size: few; D: -; V: TRBV11-1
CDR3: CASSLAHTRDRDSPLHF; DNA: TGTGCCAGCAGCTTAGCGCACACCCGGGACAGGGATTCACCCCTCCACTTT; J: TRBJ1-6; size: -; D: TRBD1; V: TRBV7-8
CDR3: CAISAGTGNAGEQYF; DNA: TGTGCCATCAGTGCTGGGACAGGGAACGCGGGCGAGCAGTACTTC; J: TRBJ2-7; size: few; D: TRBD1; V: TRBV10-3
CDR3: CASAGTGGSYEQYF; DNA: TGCGCCAGCGCCGGGACAGGGGGGTCCTACGAGCAGTACTTC; J: TRBJ2-7; size: -; D: TRBD1; V: TRBV5-1
CDR3: CASSPNTQLRNTEAFF; DNA: TGCGCCAGCAGCCCCAATACCCAACTCAGGAACACTGAAGCTTTCTTT; J: TRBJ1-1; size: -; D: -; V: TRBV4-1
CDR3: CASSRDGGINQPQHF; DNA: TGTGCCAGCAGCCGCGACGGGGGCATCAATCAGCCCCAGCATTTT; J: TRBJ1-5; size: few; D: -; V: TRBV7-6
CDR3: CASNRNRYLDEQYF; DNA: TGTGCCAGCAACCGGAACAGATACCTGGACGAGCAGTACTTC; J: TRBJ2-7; size: many; D: -; V: TRBV6-2/TRBV6-3
CDR3: CASTNGGSTDTQYF; DNA: TGTGCCAGCACTAACGGGGGTAGCACAGATACGCAGTATTTT; J: TRBJ2-3; size: -; D: -; V: TRBV27
CDR3: CASSSTEGTYGYTF; DNA: TGTGCCAGCAGTTCCACCGAGGGGACCTATGGCTACACCTTC; J: TRBJ1-2; size: medium-sized; D: -; V: TRBV6-5
CDR3: CASSQDRDRDPTRELFF; DNA: TGTGCCAGCAGCCAAGATAGGGACAGGGACCCGACCCGGGAGCTGTTTTTT; J: TRBJ2-2; size: -; D: TRBD1; V: TRBV3-1
CDR3: CASSFQGTSTDTQYF; DNA: TGTGCCAGCAGTTTTCAGGGAACTAGCACAGATACGCAGTATTTT; J: TRBJ2-3; size: -; D: -; V: TRBV28
CDR3: CASSSGQGDEQFF; DNA: TGTGCCAGCAGCTCGGGACAAGGCGATGAGCAGTTCTTC; J: TRBJ2-1; size: few; D: -; V: TRBV7-2
CDR3: CASSFSALGEKLFF; DNA: TGTGCCAGCAGTTTTTCTGCCCTGGGGGAAAAACTGTTTTTT; J: TRBJ1-4; size: -; D: -; V: TRBV6-5
CDR3: CASSSFRDREKQFF; DNA: TGTGCCAGCAGTTCTTTCCGGGACAGGGAAAAGCAGTTCTTC; J: TRBJ2-1; size: few; D: TRBD1; V: TRBV28
CDR3: CASSLHSGWRGTPRPYNEQFF; DNA: TGTGCCAGCAGCTTACATTCGGGCTGGCGGGGGACCCCCCGGCCCTACAATGAGCAGTTCTTC; J: TRBJ2-1; size: few; D: TRBD2; V: TRBV7-6
CDR3: CASSPRQRGRTGRAYSNQPQHF; DNA: TGTGCCAGCAGTCCTAGGCAAAGGGGAAGGACAGGGAGGGCCTATAGCAATCAGCCCCAGCATTTT; J: TRBJ1-5; size: many; D: TRBD1; V: TRBV28
CDR3: CAISDPGEATNTGELFF; DNA: TGTGCCATCAGTGATCCGGGGGAAGCGACGAACACCGGGGAGCTGTTTTTT; J: TRBJ2-2; size: -; D: -; V: TRBV10-3
CDR3: CASSPGLAPETQYF; DNA: TGTGCCAGCAGCCCGGGACTAGCCCCGGAGACCCAGTACTTC; J: TRBJ2-5; size: few; D: TRBD2; V: TRBV7-9
CDR3: CASSPGEGATYEQYF; DNA: TGTGCCAGCAGCCCGGGCGAAGGGGCCACCTACGAGCAGTACTTC; J: TRBJ2-7; size: -; D: -; V: TRBV7-6
CDR3: CASSLWAGNTEAFF; DNA: TGTGCCAGCAGCTTATGGGCAGGCAACACTGAAGCTTTCTTT; J: TRBJ1-1; size: few; D: -; V: TRBV7-3
CDR3: CAIRDSSGNTIYF; DNA: TGTGCCATCAGGGACAGCTCTGGAAACACCATATATTTT; J: TRBJ1-3; size: many; D: -; V: TRBV10-3
CDR3: CSARNPREGETQYF; DNA: TGCAGTGCTAGAAACCCACGGGAGGGAGAGACCCAGTACTTC; J: TRBJ2-5; size: many; D: TRBD2; V: TRBV20-1
CDR3: CASSFLAGGATGELFF; DNA: TGTGCCAGCAGCTTCCTAGCGGGGGGAGCCACCGGGGAGCTGTTTTTT; J: TRBJ2-2; size: few; D: TRBD2; V: TRBV5-6
CDR3: CASSLGSNEQYF; DNA: TGTGCCAGCAGCTTAGGATCAAACGAGCAGTACTTC; J: TRBJ2-7; size: many; D: -; V: TRBV7-9
CDR3: CASSLGPRNNEKLFF; DNA: TGTGCCAGCAGCTTAGGGCCCAGGAATAATGAAAAACTGTTTTTT; J: TRBJ1-4; size: -; D: -; V: TRBV7-6
CDR3: CSAKRYRTGGFETQYF; DNA: TGCAGTGCGAAGAGATATAGGACAGGGGGCTTCGAGACCCAGTACTTC; J: TRBJ2-5; size: -; D: TRBD1; V: TRBV20-1
CDR3: CASNAGSSYEQYF; DNA: TGTGCCAGCAATGCAGGTAGCTCCTACGAGCAGTACTTC; J: TRBJ2-7; size: -; D: -; V: TRBV6-1
CDR3: CASSVETASGETQYF; DNA: TGTGCCAGCAGCGTAGAGACAGCTTCGGGAGAGACCCAGTACTTC; J: TRBJ2-5; size: once; D: -; V: TRBV9